This entry lists 32 T cell receptor beta chains sequenced from one sample in a study of cytomegalovirus exposure and HLA in healthy donors. Amplification used 60 Vbeta primers and 13 Jbeta primers. Here immunoSEQ multiplex PCR was the method, and the copy in TCRdb shows in-frame clones only, minus some. The sample has approximately 180,000 clones; 60% to 80% are singletons. The material sequenced was PBMCs. These receptors came from a man in his forties or fifties in good health and CMV-seropositive.

This clone was seen a few times. V usage is TRBV10-1 and J usage is TRBJ2-7; 7 bases match TRBD1. CDR1 and CDR2 from the germline V gene are WNHNN and SYGVQD (reference sequence). The CDR3 covers 13 residues. The V segment lost 6 bases and the J segment 0 bases; nucleotides outside the gene matches: 2. The CDR3 protein is CASSPGGSYEQYF. CDR3 bases: TGCGCCAGCAGCCCAGGGGGCTCCTACGAGCAGTACTTC.

The J gene is TRBJ2-5, the V gene TRBV7-3; D is undetermined. This CDR3 region has 13 residues. Germline lookup yields CDR1 SGHTA and CDR2 FQGTGA. V dropped 5 bases and J dropped 0 bases, with 7 bases sitting between them. CDR3 sequence: CASSKSYQETQYF. CDR3 nucleotides: TGTGCCAGCAGCAAATCGTACCAAGAGACCCAGTACTTC.

The V gene is TRBV2, the J gene TRBJ2-1, with D maybe TRBD2 (6 bases). V was trimmed by 1 base and J by 12 bases, leaving 10 bases between them. Germline V CDR1 and CDR2: SNHLY, FYNNEI. The CDR3 runs 12 residues. The CDR3, as DNA: TGTGCCAGCAGTGAAGGGGGAGGCAGGCAGTTCTTC. Its translation is CASSEGGGRQFF. The full variable domain, in which reference TRBV2 and TRBJ2-1 provide the parts outside the CDR3, is EPEVTQTPSHQVTQMGQEVILRCVPISNHLYFYWYRQILGQKVEFLVSFYNNEISEKSEIFDDQFSVERPDGSNFTLKIRSTKLEDSAMYFCASSEGGGRQFFGPGTRLTVL.

The chain is built from TRBV5-4 and TRBJ1-1, with D hard to call. Germline values: CDR1 SGHNT, CDR2 YYREEE (reference sequence). CDR3 length equals 12 residues. Trimming took off 3 bases at V and 5 bases at J, with 8 bases between the two ends. The CDR3 bases are TGTGCCAGCAGCTCCCATCGGACTGAAGCTTTCTTT. It encodes CASSSHRTEAFF.

The chain links TRBV19 to TRBJ2-2, with 7 nucleotides matching TRBD2. Per germline, CDR1 LNHDA and CDR2 SQIVND (reference sequence). This CDR3 comprises 15 residues. The ends lost 9 bases at V and 4 bases at J; junction bases unmatched: 11. CDR3 nucleotides: TGTGCCAGCAGAGAAGGGCCGGGGGGCACCGGGGAGCTGTTTTTT. It translates to CASREGPGGTGELFF.

This chain connects TRBV5-6 to TRBJ2-5; 12 positions agree with TRBD2. The CDR3 consists of 15 residues. V shed 2 bases and J 4 bases; nucleotides not matched to a gene: 3. Germline CDR1 and CDR2: SGHDT and YYEEEE. CDR3 coding DNA: TGTGCCAGCAGCTTCCCGGGACTAGCGGGAGAGACCCAGTACTTC. Amino acids: CASSFPGLAGETQYF.

V usage is TRBV2 and J usage is TRBJ2-3; 7 bases fit TRBD2. This CDR3 is built from 14 residues. Germline values: CDR1 SNHLY, CDR2 FYNNEI. V shed 3 bases and J 7 bases; nucleotides not matched to a gene: 7. The CDR3, as DNA: TGTGCCAGCAGTGAGGGGAGGGGCGGGCATACGCAGTATTTT. Translating gives CASSEGRGGHTQYF.

This clone was counted once. CDR3 sequence: CASSLFAPEGTEAFF. In DNA form, the CDR3 reads TGTGCCAGCAGCTTGTTCGCACCGGAGGGGACTGAAGCTTTCTTT. V gene TRBV5-6 combines with J gene TRBJ1-1; maybe TRBD1 (5 bases). CDR1 SGHDT and CDR2 YYEEEE come from the germline V gene. The CDR3 runs to 15 residues. The V end lost 1 base, the J end lost 5 bases, and 15 bases lay between the germline ends.

The chain uses TRBV5-1 and TRBJ2-1, with 16 positions matching TRBD2. This CDR3 has 16 residues. V lost 4 bases, J lost 9 bases, and 7 bases stayed unmatched. In germline, CDR1 is SGHRS, CDR2 YFSETQ. CDR3 DNA sequence: TGCGCCAGCAGCGGATCCGGGACTAGCGGGAGGGTTGAGCAGTTCTTC. Its translation: CASSGSGTSGRVEQFF. The complete variable domain, with remaining parts taken from reference TRBV5-1 and TRBJ2-1, reads KAGVTQTPRYLIKTRGQQVTLSCSPISGHRSVSWYQQTPGQGLQFLFEYFSETQRNKGNFPGRFSGRQFSNSRSEMNVSTLELGDSALYLCASSGSGTSGRVEQFFGPGTRLTVL.

The rearrangement links TRBV2 to TRBJ2-1; 9 bases are shared with TRBD2. The V segment lost 2 bases and the J segment 7 bases; nucleotides outside the gene matches: 0. CDR1 SNHLY and CDR2 FYNNEI come from the germline V gene. CDR3 length: 13 amino acids. The CDR3 reads CASSETSGNEQFF. DNA for the CDR3: TGTGCCAGCAGTGAAACTAGCGGGAATGAGCAGTTCTTC.

The chain is built from TRBV6-5 and TRBJ1-1, with D unresolved. V was clipped by 2 bases and J by 2 bases, with 6 bases between them. The CDR3 has 13 amino acids. Germline lookup yields CDR1 MNHEY and CDR2 SVGAGI. CDR3: CASSYNRNTEAFF. In DNA, the CDR3 is TGTGCCAGCAGTTACAATAGAAACACTGAAGCTTTCTTT.

This chain joins TRBV5-1 and TRBJ2-6; D remains unclear. Germline values: CDR1 SGHRS, CDR2 YFSETQ. The CDR3 covers 16 residues. Trimming pared 4 bases from V and 0 bases from J, leaving 11 bases between. CDR3 nucleotide sequence: TGCGCCAGCAGCATATCTACAGTCTCTGGGGCCAACGTCCTGACTTTC. Its protein product is CASSISTVSGANVLTF.

This CDR3 is CASSLGDGPQHF. The CDR3 region has the DNA TGCGCCAGCAGCTTGGGCGATGGGCCCCAGCATTTT. The chain employs TRBV5-1 and TRBJ1-5; no reliable D call. The CDR3 is 12 amino acids. Germline CDR1 reads SGHRS; CDR2 reads YFSETQ. V was clipped by 0 bases and J by 9 bases, with 7 bases between them.

This clone has just a few counts. One end of the junction does not line up with germline, which may come from a read error. The chain links TRBV6-6 to TRBJ1-6, with D perhaps matching TRBD1 (6 bases). This CDR3 region has 14 residues. CDR1 MNHNY and CDR2 SVGAGI come from the germline V gene (reference sequence). The CDR3 sequence: CASSYNRDNSPLHF. The CDR3 nucleotides are TGTGCCAGCAGTTATAACAGGGATAACTCACCCCTCCACTTT.

This clone has a handful of counts. V usage is TRBV11-2 and J usage is TRBJ2-7; the D gene is possibly TRBD2 (6 bases). From germline, CDR1 is SGHAT and CDR2 FQNNGV. V shed 3 bases and J shed 2 bases, with 14 bases lying between them. The CDR3 consists of 15 residues. The DNA of the CDR3 is TGTGCCAGCAGCTTTAGCGGAGCCCTTGCCTACGAGCAGTACTTC. Protein product: CASSFSGALAYEQYF.

This chain links TRBV19 with TRBJ2-3; 16 bases fit TRBD2. Germline loops: CDR1 LNHDA, CDR2 SQIVND (reference sequence). Germline trimming cut 5 bases from V and 3 bases from J; bases unmatched to any gene: 8. The CDR3 runs 18 residues. For the CDR3, the DNA is TGTGCCAGTAGTTGGGGACTAGCGGGAGGGCGGAGAACAGATACGCAGTATTTT. Translating it yields CASSWGLAGGRRTDTQYF.

Worth noting for this clone: An end of the junction does not agree with germline; a read error may underlie this. The CDR3 region has the DNA TGTGCCAGCAGTGTTGGGGACTCTGGGGCCAACGGCCTGACTTTC. Amino acids: CASSVGDSGANGLTF. The rearrangement joins TRBV2 to TRBJ2-6, with D maybe TRBD2 (6 bases). Germline-derived CDR1 and CDR2 are SNHLY and FYNNEI. The CDR3 is made up of 15 amino acids.

The V gene is TRBV30, the J gene TRBJ1-2; 8 bases align to TRBD1. Unmatched junction bases numbered 8, after V lost 3 bases and J lost 5 bases. The germline gives CDR1 GTSNPN, CDR2 SVGIG (reference sequence). This CDR3 comprises 14 residues. The CDR3 here is CAWRNRTGPYGYTF. The CDR3 DNA reads TGTGCCTGGAGAAATCGGACAGGGCCGTATGGCTACACCTTC.

This chain joins TRBV13 and TRBJ1-2, with D possibly matching TRBD1 (5 bases). Germline CDR1 and CDR2: PRHDT and FYEKMQ (reference sequence). V was clipped by 0 bases and J by 8 bases, with 7 bases between them. The CDR3 loop spans 12 amino acids. This chain's CDR3 is CASSLGNRGYTF. The CDR3 nucleotides are TGTGCCAGCAGCTTAGGCAACAGGGGCTACACCTTC.

This clone has more than one count but fewer than ten. This chain joins TRBV4-2 and TRBJ2-3; 7 nucleotides agree with TRBD2. Germline CDR1 reads LGHNA; CDR2 reads YNFKEQ. V gave up 4 bases and J gave up 5 bases; unmatched junction bases: 9. This CDR3 has 15 amino acids. Written as DNA, the CDR3 is TGTGCCAGCAGCCCGTTGGCGGGAGAGGTAGATACGCAGTATTTT. It is translated as CASSPLAGEVDTQYF.

This CDR3 is CASSRLAGVGNEQFF. In DNA form, the CDR3 reads TGTGCCAGCTCACGACTAGCGGGAGTAGGTAATGAGCAGTTCTTC. This sequence joins TRBV18 and TRBJ2-1; 12 bases align to TRBD2. Germline CDR1 and CDR2: KGHSH and LQKENI. This CDR3 has 15 amino acids. J gave up 7 bases and V 4 bases, and 5 bases lay outside the gene matches.

The gene calls are TRBV28 and TRBJ2-3; no firm D call. Germline loops: CDR1 MDHEN, CDR2 SYDVKM. This CDR3 is 15 amino acids long. V shed 2 bases and J shed 0 bases, with 9 bases lying between them. CDR3 nucleotides: TGTGCCAGCAGTTTAATCCCGTCTAGCACAGATACGCAGTATTTT. Its translation is CASSLIPSSTDTQYF.

This clone was counted only a few times. The J gene is TRBJ2-2, the V gene TRBV21-1; TRBD2 reflects the table's D call only, with no check against the DNA. TRBV21-1 is a pseudogene. This CDR3 has 14 residues. CDR3 amino acids: CASRLPGDTGELFF. The CDR3 DNA sequence: TGTGCCAGCAGACTCCCCGGAGACACCGGGGAGCTGTTTTTT.

This chain connects TRBV5-1 to TRBJ2-2; D is possibly TRBD1 (6 bases). Trimming cost V 4 bases and J 6 bases, with 16 bases left between them. This CDR3 is 15 amino acids long. Germline V lookup: CDR1 SGHRS, CDR2 YFSETQ. Here the CDR3 reads CASSPFIWTAGELFF. DNA of the CDR3: TGCGCCAGCAGCCCATTTATCTGGACAGCCGGGGAGCTGTTTTTT.

This clone has only one observation. The V call is TRBV20-1, the J call TRBJ1-1; no clear D. The germline gives CDR1 DFQATT, CDR2 SNEGSKA (reference sequence). This CDR3 is built from 10 residues. V dropped 3 bases and J dropped 11 bases, with 10 bases sitting between them. The CDR3 nucleotides read TGCAGTGCTAGCTCCCCCTTGGCTTTCTTT. It yields the protein CSASSPLAFF.

The V call is TRBV19, the J call TRBJ2-7; 9 bases align to TRBD2. Trimming cost V 5 bases and J 6 bases; bases outside gene matches: 11. CDR1 and CDR2 (germline): LNHDA, SQIVND (reference sequence). CDR3 length equals 15 residues. The CDR3 sequence is CASSPRAGGLVEQYF. CDR3 in DNA: TGTGCCAGTAGTCCGCGAGCGGGAGGATTAGTCGAGCAGTACTTC.

This clone appeared a few times. Within the sample, other DNA sequences also encode this same CDR3. V usage is TRBV9 and J usage is TRBJ2-3; TRBD1 agrees at 10 bases. V was pared by 2 bases and J by 1 base, with 1 base of the junction left unmatched. The length of the CDR3 is 15 residues. Germline CDR1 is SGDLS and CDR2 is YYNGEE. CDR3 region: CASSVGTGGTDTQYF. CDR3 nucleotide sequence: TGTGCCAGCAGCGTCGGGACAGGGGGCACAGATACGCAGTATTTT.

The rearrangement links TRBV6-1 to TRBJ1-5; 9 bases are a match to TRBD1. Germline V CDR1 and CDR2: MNHNS, SASEGT. The J segment lost 9 bases and the V segment lost 1 base, leaving 7 bases of the junction unmatched. The CDR3 loop spans 15 amino acids. This chain's CDR3 is CASSEGQTGGRPQHF. In DNA, the CDR3 is TGTGCCAGCAGTGAAGGTCAGACAGGGGGACGGCCCCAGCATTTT.

The rearrangement joins TRBV27 to TRBJ2-7; TRBD1 matches at 9 bases. CDR1 is MNHEY, CDR2 SMNVEV, per germline (reference sequence). There are 14 residues in the CDR3. J gave up 5 bases and V 7 bases, and 9 bases lay outside the gene matches. DNA of the CDR3: TGTGCCAGCATCTCCGGGACAGGGCGTAACGAGCAGTACTTC. Translating it yields CASISGTGRNEQYF.

The chain has TRBV19 and TRBJ1-2; TRBD1 matches 10 bases. Germline V CDR1 and CDR2: LNHDA, SQIVND (reference sequence). V dropped 6 bases and J dropped 6; count of bases not matched to a gene: 7. CDR3 size: 14 residues. DNA for the CDR3: TGTGCCAGTAGAATCCCGGGACAGGGGCATGGCTACACCTTC. Translating it yields CASRIPGQGHGYTF.

The V gene is TRBV5-1, the J gene TRBJ2-3; possible D gene TRBD2, 6 bases. The germline V gene encodes CDR1 SGHRS and CDR2 YFSETQ. Trimming took 0 bases from V and 6 from J, leaving 26 bases between them. CDR3 length: 19 amino acids. CDR3 in DNA: TGCGCCAGCAGCTTGGCCTTAGCGTCCCGAGCGGGTGTTCCGGATACGCAGTATTTT. As protein: CASSLALASRAGVPDTQYF.

This rearrangement joins TRBV5-6 to TRBJ2-3; 9 bases agree with TRBD2. Germline CDR1 reads SGHDT; CDR2 reads YYEEEE. This CDR3 comprises 16 residues. The V and J ends lost 5 bases and 2 bases, in that order; junction bases with no gene match: 9. CDR3 nucleotide sequence: TGTGCCAGCAGACGACTAGCGGCAACGAACACAGATACGCAGTATTTT. Translating gives CASRRLAATNTDTQYF. Drawing the rest from reference TRBV5-6 and TRBJ2-3, the complete variable domain is DAGVTQSPTHLIKTRGQQVTLRCSPKSGHDTVSWYQQALGQGPQFIFQYYEEEERQRGNFPDRFSGHQFPNYSSELNVNALLLGDSALYLCASRRLAATNTDTQYFGPGTRLTVL.